The T cell receptor beta chain described here comes from a study of OX40 agonist ivuxolimab in advanced cancers. In the study overall: The dose-escalation group included hepatocellular carcinoma, melanoma, renal cell carcinoma and head and neck cancer.

Germline CDR1 SGDLS, CDR2 YYNGEE. Trimming removed 3 bases at V and 5 bases at J, with 11 bases between. The CDR3 has 13 amino acids. Sequencing was performed with immunoSEQ multiplex PCR; in TCRdb, only in-frame clones are kept and a portion is missing. The table has more than 60,000 clones, more than 80% seen once; the top ten hold about 13%. Here the sequenced sample was CD4+ or CD8+ T cells sorted from blood, taken in a trial of the OX40 agonist ivuxolimab. This chain links TRBV9 with TRBJ1-2; the D gene is possibly TRBD1 (6 bases). The clonotype originates from an adult with an advanced solid tumor such as melanoma, head and neck, liver or kidney cancer. CDR3 region: CASSGDRPYGYTF. In DNA form, the CDR3 reads TGTGCCAGCAGCGGAGACAGGCCATATGGCTACACCTTC.